This T cell receptor beta chain is from a study of blood T cells in healthy people across ages. The second PCR ran roughly 6 to 11 cycles with a sample-barcoded 5' primer and J-beta primers. TCRdb re-analysed the 5' RACE reads in MiXCR, keeping a single row per CDR3 protein. Counted here are about 1.1 million distinct CDR3 sequences, 35% to 45% occurring once; the ten biggest clones make up around 12%. This clonotype appeared a few times. The CDR3 is 16 residues long. Trimming removed 2 bases at V and 5 bases at J, with 18 bases between. The germline CDR1 and CDR2 sequences are MDHEN and SYDVKM. The sequencing input was blood. This receptor was taken from a man in his late teens or twenties in good health. This chain joins TRBV28 and TRBJ1-1; possible D gene TRBD1, 6 bases. CDR3 region: CASSLTPRGLVTEAFF. The CDR3 nucleotides read TGTGCCAGCAGTTTAACCCCTAGGGGGTTGGTTACTGAAGCTTTCTTT.